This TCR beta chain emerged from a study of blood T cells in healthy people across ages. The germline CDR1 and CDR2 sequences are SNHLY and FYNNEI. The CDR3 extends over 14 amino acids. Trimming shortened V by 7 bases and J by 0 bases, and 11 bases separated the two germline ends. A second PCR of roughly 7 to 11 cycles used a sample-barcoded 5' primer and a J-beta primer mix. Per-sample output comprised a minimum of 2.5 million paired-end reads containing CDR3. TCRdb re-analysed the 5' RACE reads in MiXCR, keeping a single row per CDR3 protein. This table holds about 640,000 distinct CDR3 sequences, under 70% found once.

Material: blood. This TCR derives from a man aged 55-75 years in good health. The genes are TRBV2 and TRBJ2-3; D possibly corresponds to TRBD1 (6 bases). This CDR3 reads CASKGGPSTDTQYF. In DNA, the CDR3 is TGTGCCAGCAAAGGGGGTCCTAGCACAGATACGCAGTATTTT.